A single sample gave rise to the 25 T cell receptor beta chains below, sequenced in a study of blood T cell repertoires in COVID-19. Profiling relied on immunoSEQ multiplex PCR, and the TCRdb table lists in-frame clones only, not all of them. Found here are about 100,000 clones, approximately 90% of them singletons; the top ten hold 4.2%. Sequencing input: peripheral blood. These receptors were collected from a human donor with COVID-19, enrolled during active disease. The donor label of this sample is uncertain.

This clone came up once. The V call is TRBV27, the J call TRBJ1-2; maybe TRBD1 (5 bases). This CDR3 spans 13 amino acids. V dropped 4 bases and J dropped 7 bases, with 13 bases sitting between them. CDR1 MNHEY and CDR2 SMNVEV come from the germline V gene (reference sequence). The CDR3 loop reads CASSYRRSAGYTF. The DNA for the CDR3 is TGTGCCAGCAGTTACAGGCGTAGTGCTGGCTACACCTTC.

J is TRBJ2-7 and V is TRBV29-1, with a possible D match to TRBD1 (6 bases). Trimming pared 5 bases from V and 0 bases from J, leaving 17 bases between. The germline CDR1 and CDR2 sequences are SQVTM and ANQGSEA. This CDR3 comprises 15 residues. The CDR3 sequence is CSVYGQHADSYEQYF. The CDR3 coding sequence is TGCAGCGTTTATGGACAGCACGCGGACTCCTACGAGCAGTACTTC.

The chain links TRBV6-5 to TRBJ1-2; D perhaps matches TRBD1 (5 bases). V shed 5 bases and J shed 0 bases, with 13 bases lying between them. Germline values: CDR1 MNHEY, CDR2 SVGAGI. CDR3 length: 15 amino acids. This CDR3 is CASSPGEGTNYGYTF. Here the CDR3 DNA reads TGTGCCAGCAGTCCGGGGGAGGGGACTAACTATGGCTACACCTTC.

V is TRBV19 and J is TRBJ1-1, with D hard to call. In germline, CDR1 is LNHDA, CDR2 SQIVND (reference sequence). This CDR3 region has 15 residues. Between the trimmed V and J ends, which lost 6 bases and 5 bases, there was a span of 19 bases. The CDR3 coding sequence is TGTGCCAGTAGGCCCCGGGGTCAATTTGGGACTGAAGCTTTCTTT. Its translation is CASRPRGQFGTEAFF.

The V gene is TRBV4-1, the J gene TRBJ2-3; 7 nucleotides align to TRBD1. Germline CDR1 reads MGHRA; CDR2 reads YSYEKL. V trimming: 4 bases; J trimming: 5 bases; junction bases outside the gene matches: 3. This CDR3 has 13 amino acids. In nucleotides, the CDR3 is TGCGCCAGCAGCCGACAGGGTAGAGATACGCAGTATTTT. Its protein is CASSRQGRDTQYF.

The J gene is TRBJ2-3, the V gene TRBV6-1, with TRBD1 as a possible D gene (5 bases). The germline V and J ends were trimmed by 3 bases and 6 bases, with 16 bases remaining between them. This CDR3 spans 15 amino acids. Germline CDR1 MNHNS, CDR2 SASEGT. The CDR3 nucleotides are TGTGCCAGCAGTGATCAGGGTAGGGTGGGGGATACGCAGTATTTT. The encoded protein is CASSDQGRVGDTQYF.

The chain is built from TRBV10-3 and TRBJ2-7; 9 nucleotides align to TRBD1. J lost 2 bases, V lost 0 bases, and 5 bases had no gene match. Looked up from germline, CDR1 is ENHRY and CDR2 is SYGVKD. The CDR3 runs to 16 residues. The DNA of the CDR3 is TGTGCCATCAGTGAGTCTACAGGGGGCCGGGCCTACGAGCAGTACTTC. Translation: CAISESTGGRAYEQYF.

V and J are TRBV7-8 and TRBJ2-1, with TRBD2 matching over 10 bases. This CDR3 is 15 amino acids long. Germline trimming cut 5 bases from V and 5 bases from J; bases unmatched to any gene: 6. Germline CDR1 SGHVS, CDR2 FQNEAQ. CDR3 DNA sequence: TGTGCCAGCAGCCGAACCGGGACTAGCGACAATGAGCAGTTCTTC. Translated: CASSRTGTSDNEQFF.

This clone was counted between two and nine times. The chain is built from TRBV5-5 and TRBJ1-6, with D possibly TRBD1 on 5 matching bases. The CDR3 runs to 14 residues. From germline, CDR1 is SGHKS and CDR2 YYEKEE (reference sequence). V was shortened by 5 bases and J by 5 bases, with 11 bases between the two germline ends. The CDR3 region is CASRLQVDNSPLHF. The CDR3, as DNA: TGTGCCAGCAGATTACAGGTGGATAATTCACCCCTCCACTTT.

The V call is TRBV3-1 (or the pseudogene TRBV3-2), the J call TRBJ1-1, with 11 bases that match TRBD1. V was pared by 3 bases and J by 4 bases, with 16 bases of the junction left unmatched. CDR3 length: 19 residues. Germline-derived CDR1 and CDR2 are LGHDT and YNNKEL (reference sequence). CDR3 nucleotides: TGTGCCAGCAGCCAGGGATCGGGGGGACAGGGGGTGGTTTCCACTGAAGCTTTCTTT. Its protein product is CASSQGSGGQGVVSTEAFF.

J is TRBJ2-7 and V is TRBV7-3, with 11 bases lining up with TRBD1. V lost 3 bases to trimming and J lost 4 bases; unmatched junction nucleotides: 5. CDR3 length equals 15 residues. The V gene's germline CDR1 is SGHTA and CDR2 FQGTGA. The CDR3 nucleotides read TGTGCCAGCAGCTTCGGACAGGGGGCATCGTACGAGCAGTACTTC. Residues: CASSFGQGASYEQYF.

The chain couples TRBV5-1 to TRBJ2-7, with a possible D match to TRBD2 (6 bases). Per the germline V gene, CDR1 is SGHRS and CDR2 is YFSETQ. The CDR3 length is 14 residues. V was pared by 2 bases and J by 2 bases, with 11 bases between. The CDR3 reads CASSFGGGPYEQYF. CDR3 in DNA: TGCGCCAGCAGCTTCGGGGGAGGTCCCTACGAGCAGTACTTC.

The CDR3 here is CASTFLGLQETQYF. The CDR3 region has the DNA TGTGCCAGCACTTTCTTGGGACTTCAAGAGACCCAGTACTTC. This sequence joins TRBV2 and TRBJ2-5; possibly TRBD2 for D (6 bases). Trimming cost V 7 bases and J 2 bases, with 14 bases left between them. The CDR3 consists of 14 residues. CDR1 SNHLY and CDR2 FYNNEI come from the germline V gene. Filled out from reference TRBV2 and TRBJ2-5, the complete variable domain reads EPEVTQTPSHQVTQMGQEVILRCVPISNHLYFYWYRQILGQKVEFLVSFYNNEISEKSEIFDDQFSVERPDGSNFTLKIRSTKLEDSAMYFCASTFLGLQETQYFGPGTRLLVL.

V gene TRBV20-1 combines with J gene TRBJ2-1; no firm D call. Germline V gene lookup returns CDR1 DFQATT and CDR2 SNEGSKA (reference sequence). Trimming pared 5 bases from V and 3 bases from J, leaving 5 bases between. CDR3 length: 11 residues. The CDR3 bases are TGCAGTGCTTTAGACTACAATGAGCAGTTCTTC. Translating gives CSALDYNEQFF.

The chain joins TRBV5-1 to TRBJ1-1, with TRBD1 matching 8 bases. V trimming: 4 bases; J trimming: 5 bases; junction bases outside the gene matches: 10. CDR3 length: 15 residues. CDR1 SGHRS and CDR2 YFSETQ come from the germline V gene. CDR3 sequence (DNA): TGCGCCAGCAGCCCCGGACAGGGTTTCAGTACTGAAGCTTTCTTT. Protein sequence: CASSPGQGFSTEAFF.

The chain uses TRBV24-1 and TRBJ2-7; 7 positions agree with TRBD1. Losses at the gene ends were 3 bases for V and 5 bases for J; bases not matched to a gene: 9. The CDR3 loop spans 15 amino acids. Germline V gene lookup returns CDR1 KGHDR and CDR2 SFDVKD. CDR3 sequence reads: CATSDRQGRGNEQYF. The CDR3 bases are TGTGCCACCAGTGATCGACAGGGAAGGGGCAACGAGCAGTACTTC.

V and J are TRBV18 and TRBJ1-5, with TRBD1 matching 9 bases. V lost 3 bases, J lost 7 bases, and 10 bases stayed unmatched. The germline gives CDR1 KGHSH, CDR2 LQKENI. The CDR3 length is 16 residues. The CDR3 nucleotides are TGTGCCAGCTCACCTAATCCGGGACAGGGAGGGCAGCCCCAGCATTTT. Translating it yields CASSPNPGQGGQPQHF.

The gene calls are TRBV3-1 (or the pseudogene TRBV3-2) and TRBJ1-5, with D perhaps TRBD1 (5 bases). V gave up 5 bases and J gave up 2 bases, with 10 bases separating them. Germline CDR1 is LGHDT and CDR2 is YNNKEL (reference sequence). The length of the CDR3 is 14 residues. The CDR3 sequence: CASSATGGNQPQHF. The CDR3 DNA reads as TGTGCCAGCAGCGCTACAGGCGGCAATCAGCCCCAGCATTTT.

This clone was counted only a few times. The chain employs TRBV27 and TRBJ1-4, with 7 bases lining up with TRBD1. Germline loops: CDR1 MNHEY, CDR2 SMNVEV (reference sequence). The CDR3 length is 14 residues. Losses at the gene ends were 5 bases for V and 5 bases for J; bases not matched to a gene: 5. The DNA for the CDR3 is TGTGCCAGCAGTAAAACAGGGGCCAATGAAAAACTGTTTTTT. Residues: CASSKTGANEKLFF.

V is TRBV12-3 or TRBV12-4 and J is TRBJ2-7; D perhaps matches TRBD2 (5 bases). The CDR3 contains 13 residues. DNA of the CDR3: TGTGCGCCATCGGGGAGAGGGAATCACGAGCAGTACTTC. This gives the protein CAPSGRGNHEQYF.

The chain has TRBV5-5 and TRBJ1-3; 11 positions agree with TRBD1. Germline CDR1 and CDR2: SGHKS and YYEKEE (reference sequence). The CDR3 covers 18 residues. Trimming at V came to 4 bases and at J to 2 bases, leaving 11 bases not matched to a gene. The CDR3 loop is CASSIGLDRGRPGNTIYF. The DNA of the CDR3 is TGTGCCAGCAGCATTGGGCTGGACAGGGGGCGGCCTGGAAACACCATATATTTT.

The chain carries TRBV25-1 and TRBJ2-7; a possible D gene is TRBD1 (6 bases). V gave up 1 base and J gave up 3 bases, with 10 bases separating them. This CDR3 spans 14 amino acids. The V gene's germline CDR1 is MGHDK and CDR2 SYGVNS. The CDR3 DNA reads TGTGCCAGCAGTGAATGGGACACGAACTACGAGCAGTACTTC. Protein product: CASSEWDTNYEQYF.

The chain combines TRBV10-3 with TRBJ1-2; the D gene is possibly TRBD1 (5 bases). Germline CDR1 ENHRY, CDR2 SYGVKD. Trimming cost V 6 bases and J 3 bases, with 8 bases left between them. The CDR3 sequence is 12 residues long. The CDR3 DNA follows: TGTGCCATCAGAACGACAGACTATGGCTACACCTTC. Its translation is CAIRTTDYGYTF.

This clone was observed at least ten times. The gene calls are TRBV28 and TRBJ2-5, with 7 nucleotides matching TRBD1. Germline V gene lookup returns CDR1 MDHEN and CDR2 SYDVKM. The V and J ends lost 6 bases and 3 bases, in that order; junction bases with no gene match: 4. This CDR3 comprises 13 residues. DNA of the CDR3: TGTGCCAGCAGACCTGGACAGGAAGAGACCCAGTACTTC. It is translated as CASRPGQEETQYF.

As DNA, the CDR3 is TGTGCCAGCACCCCCGGGAGCGGCACAGATACGCAGTATTTT. Residues: CASTPGSGTDTQYF. The rearrangement links TRBV6-5 to TRBJ2-3; perhaps TRBD2 as D (6 bases). This CDR3 has 14 amino acids. Trimming shortened V by 7 bases and J by 1 base, and 12 bases separated the two germline ends. The germline gives CDR1 MNHEY, CDR2 SVGAGI.